This TCR beta chain was identified in a study of technical replicates of blood from several donors. V lost 5 bases, J lost 5 bases, and 14 bases stayed unmatched. This CDR3 spans 16 amino acids. Germline V CDR1 and CDR2: SGHVS, FNYEAQ. The table came from immunoSEQ multiplex PCR; TCRdb's copy has only in-frame clones and leaves some out. The sample yields tens of thousands of clones, 90% to 95% seen once. The chain joins TRBV7-6 to TRBJ2-7; 8 nucleotides align to TRBD1. Sequencing used T cells isolated from PBMCs. This TCR came from a human donor in good health. Some clones in this sample may be carry-over from other donors' samples. The DNA of the CDR3 is TGTGCCAGCAGCAATCCATCCGGGACAGGTCTAAACGAGCAGTACTTC. Protein sequence: CASSNPSGTGLNEQYF.